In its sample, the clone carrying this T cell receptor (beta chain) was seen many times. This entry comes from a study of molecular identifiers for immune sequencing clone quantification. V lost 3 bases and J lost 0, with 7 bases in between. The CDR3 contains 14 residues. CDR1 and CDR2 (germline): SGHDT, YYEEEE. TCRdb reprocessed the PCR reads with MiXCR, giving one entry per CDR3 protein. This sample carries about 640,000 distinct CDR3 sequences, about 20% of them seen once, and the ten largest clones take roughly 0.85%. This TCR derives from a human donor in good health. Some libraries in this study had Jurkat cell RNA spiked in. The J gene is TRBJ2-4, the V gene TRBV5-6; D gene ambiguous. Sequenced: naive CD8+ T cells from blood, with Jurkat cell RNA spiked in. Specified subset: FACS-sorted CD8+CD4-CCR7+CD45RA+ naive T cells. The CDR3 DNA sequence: TGTGCCAGCAGCTCTTACTTAGCCAAAAACATTCAGTACTTC. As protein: CASSSYLAKNIQYF.